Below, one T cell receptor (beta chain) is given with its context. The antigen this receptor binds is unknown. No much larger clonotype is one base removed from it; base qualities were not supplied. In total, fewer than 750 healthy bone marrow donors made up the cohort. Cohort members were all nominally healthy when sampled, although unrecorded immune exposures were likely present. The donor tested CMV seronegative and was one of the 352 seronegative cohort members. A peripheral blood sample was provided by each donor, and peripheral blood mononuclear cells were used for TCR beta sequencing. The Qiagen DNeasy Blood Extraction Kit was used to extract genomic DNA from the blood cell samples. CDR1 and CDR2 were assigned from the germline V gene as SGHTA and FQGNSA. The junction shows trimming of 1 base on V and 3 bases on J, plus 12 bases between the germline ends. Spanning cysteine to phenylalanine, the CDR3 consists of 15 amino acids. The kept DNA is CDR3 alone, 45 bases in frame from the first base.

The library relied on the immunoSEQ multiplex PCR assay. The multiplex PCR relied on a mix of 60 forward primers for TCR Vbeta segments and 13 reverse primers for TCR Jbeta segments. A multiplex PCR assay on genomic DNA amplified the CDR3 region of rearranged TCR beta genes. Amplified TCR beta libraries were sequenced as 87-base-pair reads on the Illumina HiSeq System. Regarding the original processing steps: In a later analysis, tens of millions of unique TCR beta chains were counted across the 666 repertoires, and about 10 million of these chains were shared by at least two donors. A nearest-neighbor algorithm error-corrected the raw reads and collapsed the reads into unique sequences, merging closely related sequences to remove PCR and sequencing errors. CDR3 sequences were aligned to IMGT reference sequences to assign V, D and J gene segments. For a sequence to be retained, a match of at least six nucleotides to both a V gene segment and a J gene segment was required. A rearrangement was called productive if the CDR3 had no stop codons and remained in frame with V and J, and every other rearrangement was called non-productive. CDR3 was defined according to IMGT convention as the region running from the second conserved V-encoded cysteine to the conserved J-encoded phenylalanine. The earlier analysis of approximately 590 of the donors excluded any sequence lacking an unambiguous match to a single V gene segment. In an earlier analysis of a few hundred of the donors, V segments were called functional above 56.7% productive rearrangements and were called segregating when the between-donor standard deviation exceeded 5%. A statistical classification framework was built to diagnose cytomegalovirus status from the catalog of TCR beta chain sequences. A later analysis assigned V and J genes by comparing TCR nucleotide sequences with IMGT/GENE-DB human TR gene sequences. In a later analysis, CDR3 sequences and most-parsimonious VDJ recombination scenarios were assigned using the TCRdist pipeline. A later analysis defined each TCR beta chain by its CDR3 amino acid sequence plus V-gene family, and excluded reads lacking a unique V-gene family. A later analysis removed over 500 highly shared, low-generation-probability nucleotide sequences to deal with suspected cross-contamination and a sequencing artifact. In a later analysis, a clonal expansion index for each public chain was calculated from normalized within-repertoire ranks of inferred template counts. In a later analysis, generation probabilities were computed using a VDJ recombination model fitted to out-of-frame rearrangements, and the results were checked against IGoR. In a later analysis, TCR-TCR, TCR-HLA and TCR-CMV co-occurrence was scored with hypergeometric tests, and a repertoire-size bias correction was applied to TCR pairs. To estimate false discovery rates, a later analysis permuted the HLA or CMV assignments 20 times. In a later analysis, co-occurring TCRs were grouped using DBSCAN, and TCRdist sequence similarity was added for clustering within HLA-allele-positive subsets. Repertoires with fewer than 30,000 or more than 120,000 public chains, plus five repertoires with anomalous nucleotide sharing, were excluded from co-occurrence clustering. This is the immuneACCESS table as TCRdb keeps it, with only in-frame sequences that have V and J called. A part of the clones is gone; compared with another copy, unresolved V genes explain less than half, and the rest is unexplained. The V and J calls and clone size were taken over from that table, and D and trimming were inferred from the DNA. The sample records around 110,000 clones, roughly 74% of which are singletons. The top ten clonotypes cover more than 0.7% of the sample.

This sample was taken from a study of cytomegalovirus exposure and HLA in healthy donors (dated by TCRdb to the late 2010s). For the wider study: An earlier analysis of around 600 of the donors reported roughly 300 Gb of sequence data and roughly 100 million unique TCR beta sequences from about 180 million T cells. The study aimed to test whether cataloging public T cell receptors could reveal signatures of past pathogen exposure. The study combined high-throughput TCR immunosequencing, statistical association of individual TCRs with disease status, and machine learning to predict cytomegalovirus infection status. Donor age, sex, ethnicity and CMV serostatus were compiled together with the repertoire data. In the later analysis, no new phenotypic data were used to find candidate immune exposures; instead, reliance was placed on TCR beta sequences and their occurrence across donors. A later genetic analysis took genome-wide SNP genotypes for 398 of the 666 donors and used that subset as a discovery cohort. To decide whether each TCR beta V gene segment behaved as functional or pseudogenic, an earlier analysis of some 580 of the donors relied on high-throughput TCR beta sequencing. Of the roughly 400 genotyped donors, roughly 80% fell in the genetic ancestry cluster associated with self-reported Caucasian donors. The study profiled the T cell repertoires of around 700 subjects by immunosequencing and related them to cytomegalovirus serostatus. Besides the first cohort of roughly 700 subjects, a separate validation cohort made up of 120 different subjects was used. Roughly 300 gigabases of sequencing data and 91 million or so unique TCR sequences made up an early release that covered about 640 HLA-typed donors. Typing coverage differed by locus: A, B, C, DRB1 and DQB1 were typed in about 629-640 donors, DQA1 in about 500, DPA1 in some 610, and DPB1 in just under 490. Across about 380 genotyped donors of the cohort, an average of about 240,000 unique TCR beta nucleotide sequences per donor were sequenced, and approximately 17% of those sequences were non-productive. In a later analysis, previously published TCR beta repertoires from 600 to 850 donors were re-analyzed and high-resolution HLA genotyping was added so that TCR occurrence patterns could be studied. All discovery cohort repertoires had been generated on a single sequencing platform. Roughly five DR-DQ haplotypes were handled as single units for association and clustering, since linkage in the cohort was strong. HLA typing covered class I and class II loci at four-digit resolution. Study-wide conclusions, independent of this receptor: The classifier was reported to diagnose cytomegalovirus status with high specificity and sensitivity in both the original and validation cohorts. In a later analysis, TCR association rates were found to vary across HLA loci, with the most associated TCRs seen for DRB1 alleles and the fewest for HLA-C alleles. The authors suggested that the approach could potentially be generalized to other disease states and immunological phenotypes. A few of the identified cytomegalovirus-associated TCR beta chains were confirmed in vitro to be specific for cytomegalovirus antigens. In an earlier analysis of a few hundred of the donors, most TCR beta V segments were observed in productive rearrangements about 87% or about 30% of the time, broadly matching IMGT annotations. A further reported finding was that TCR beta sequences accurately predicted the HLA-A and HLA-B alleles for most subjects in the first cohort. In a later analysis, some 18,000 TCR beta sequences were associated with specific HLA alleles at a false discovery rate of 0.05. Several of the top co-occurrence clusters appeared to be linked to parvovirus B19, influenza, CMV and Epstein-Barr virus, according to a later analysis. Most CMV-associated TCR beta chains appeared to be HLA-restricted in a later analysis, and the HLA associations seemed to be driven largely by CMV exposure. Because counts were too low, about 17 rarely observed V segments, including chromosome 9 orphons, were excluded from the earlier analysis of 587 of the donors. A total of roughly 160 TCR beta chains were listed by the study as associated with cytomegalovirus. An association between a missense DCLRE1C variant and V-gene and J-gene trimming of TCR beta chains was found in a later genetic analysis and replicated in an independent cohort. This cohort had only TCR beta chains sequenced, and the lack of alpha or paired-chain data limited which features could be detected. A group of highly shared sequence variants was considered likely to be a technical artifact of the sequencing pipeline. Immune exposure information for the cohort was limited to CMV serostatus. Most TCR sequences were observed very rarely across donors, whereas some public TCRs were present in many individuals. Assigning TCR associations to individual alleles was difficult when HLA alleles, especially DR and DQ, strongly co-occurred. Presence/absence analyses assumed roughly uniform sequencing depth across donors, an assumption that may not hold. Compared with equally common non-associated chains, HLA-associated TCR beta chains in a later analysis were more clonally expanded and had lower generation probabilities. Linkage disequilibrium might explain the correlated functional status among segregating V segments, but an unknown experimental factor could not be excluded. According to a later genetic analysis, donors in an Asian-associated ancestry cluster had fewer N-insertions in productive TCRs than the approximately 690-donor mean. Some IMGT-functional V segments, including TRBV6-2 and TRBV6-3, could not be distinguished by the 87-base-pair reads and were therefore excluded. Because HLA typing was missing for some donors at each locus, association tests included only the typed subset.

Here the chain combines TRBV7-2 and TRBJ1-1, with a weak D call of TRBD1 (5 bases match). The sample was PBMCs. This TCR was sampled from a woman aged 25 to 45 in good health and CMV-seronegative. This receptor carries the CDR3 CASSLVEGAYTEAFF. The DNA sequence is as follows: TGTGCCAGCAGCTTAGTCGAAGGGGCGTACACTGAAGCTTTCTTT.